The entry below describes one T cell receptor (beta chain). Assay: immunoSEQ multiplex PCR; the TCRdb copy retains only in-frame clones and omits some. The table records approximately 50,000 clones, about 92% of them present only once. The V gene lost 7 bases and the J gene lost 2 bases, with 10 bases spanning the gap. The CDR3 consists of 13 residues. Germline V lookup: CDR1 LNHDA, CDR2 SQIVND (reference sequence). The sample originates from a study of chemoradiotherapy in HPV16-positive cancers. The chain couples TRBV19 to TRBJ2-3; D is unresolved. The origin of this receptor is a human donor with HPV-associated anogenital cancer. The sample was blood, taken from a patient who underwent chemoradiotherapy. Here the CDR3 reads CASMRSITDTQYF. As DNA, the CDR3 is TGTGCCAGTATGAGGAGCATCACAGATACGCAGTATTTT.